These T cell receptor beta chains were read from a single sample in a study of blood T cell repertoires in COVID-19. Profiling relied on immunoSEQ multiplex PCR, and the TCRdb table lists in-frame clones only, not all of them. There are roughly 160,000 clones in the sample; over 75% occur only once, and 7% to 7.5% lies in the top ten. What was sequenced was PBMCs or T cells enriched from blood (not recorded which). All receptors derive from a woman in her forties or fifties who had recovered from COVID-19. Each CDR3 is given with its conserved first and last residue. The order of the fields is V gene, D gene, clone size, J gene, CDR3 DNA, CDR3 protein. A D gene is named only where the DNA matches it firmly. Clone size is not always given. Where it is, it says once, few, many or a class for expanded clones.

TRBV21-1	NA	NA	TRBJ1-4	TGTGCCAGCAGGAGAATTGACCCGGGGAATGAAAAACTGTTTTTT	CASRRIDPGNEKLFF
TRBV3-1/TRBV3-2	TRBD1	NA	TRBJ1-5	TGTGCCAGCAGCTTACAGGGGGCAGGGCAGCCCCAGCATTTT	CASSLQGAGQPQHF
TRBV6-5	TRBD1	NA	TRBJ1-4	TGTGCCAGCAGTTACTCACAGGGGGCTAGTGAAAAACTGTTTTTT	CASSYSQGASEKLFF
TRBV2	TRBD1	NA	TRBJ1-5	TGTGCCAGCAGTGTATCTGGACAGGGGAATCAGCCCCAGCATTTT	CASSVSGQGNQPQHF
TRBV6-5	TRBD1	NA	TRBJ1-1	TGTGCCAGCAGTCGACAGGGGAGGTCCGCTTTCTTT	CASSRQGRSAFF
TRBV7-3	NA	once	TRBJ2-3	TGTGCCAGCAGCTTACGGCCGGGATCCGGGTACGGGTTGGCAGATACGCAGTATTTT	CASSLRPGSGYGLADTQYF
TRBV2	NA	NA	TRBJ2-2	TGTGCCAGCAGTGATCGGAGTGCCGGGGAGCTGTTTTTT	CASSDRSAGELFF
TRBV18	TRBD1	NA	TRBJ2-6	TGTGCCAGCTCCCCTCTGGGACAGTTCTCTGGGGCCAACGTCCTGACTTTC	CASSPLGQFSGANVLTF
TRBV2	TRBD2	NA	TRBJ2-2	TGTGCCAGCAGTGATGAATGGGGAGGGGTTCCCGGGGAGCTGTTTTTT	CASSDEWGGVPGELFF
TRBV11-2	NA	few	TRBJ1-1	TGTGCCAGCAGCTTAGATCTTCGGGACACTGAAGCTTTCTTT	CASSLDLRDTEAFF
TRBV5-1	NA	NA	TRBJ2-1	TGCGCCAGCAGCGTTGGACAGACCTACAATGAGCAGTTCTTC	CASSVGQTYNEQFF
TRBV6-5	NA	NA	TRBJ2-1	TGTGCCAGCAGTCTGACAGGTAGAGGTGAGCAGTTCTTC	CASSLTGRGEQFF
TRBV3-1/TRBV3-2	TRBD2	once	TRBJ2-1	TGTGCCAGCAGCCTAGCGGGAGGGTTTTACAATGAGCAGTTCTTC	CASSLAGGFYNEQFF
TRBV5-1	TRBD1	NA	TRBJ2-3	TGCGCCAGCAGCTTGGTAACAGGGGGCGCCGGAGATACGCAGTATTTT	CASSLVTGGAGDTQYF
TRBV19	TRBD1	NA	TRBJ2-7	TGTGCCAGTAGTATGGGAAGCGGAGGACAGGGTAACGAGCAGTACTTC	CASSMGSGGQGNEQYF
TRBV6-4	TRBD2	NA	TRBJ2-1	TGTGCCAGCAGTGACTTAGCGGGAGGGCCTAGCAATGAGCAGTTCTTC	CASSDLAGGPSNEQFF
TRBV4-3	TRBD2	few	TRBJ2-3	TGCGCCAGCAGCCAAGTTCCCCTAGCGGGAGGGGCTACGCAGTATTTT	CASSQVPLAGGATQYF
TRBV10-1	NA	NA	TRBJ1-1	TGCGCCAGCAGTCCAGGATCCAACACTGAAGCTTTCTTT	CASSPGSNTEAFF
TRBV3-1/TRBV3-2	NA	few	TRBJ1-1	TGTGCCAGCAGCCAATCAACAGGGACCACTGAAGCTTTCTTT	CASSQSTGTTEAFF